Listed here is a single TCR beta chain. These data are taken from a study of T cell responses to AZD1222 COVID-19 vaccine. Assay: immunoSEQ multiplex PCR; the TCRdb copy retains only in-frame clones and omits some. The profile shows tens of thousands of clones, about 90% of them singletons. This TCR derives from an adult who received the AZD1222 COVID-19 vaccine. The sample here was peripheral blood, taken 28 days after the second AZD1222 dose.

In DNA form, the CDR3 reads TGTGCCACCAGCCCAGGAGTAGAGCAGTACTTC. Amino acids: CATSPGVEQYF. The V and J genes are TRBV15 and TRBJ2-7; no definite D call. The germline CDR1 and CDR2 sequences are LNHNV and YYDKDF (reference sequence). Trimming left V 5 bases short and J 7 bases short, with 9 bases between. The CDR3 consists of 11 residues.